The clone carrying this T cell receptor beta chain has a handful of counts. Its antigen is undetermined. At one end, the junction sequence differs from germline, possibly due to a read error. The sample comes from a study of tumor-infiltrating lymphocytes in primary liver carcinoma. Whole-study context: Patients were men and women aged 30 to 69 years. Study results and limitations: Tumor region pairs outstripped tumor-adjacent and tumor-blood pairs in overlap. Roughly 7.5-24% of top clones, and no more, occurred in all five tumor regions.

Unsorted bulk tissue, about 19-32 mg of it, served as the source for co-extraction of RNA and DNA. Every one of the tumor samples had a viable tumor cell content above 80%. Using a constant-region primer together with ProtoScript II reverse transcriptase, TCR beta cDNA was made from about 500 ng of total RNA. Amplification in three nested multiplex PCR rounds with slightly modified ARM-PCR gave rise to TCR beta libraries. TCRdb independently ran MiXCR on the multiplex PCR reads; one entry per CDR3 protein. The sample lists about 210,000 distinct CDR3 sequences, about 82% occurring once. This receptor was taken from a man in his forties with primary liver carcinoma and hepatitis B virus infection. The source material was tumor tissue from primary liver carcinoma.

The CDR3 reads CATSAGPAYNKQFF. The CDR3 DNA reads as TGTGCCACCTCGGCGGGGCCGGCCTACAATAAGCAATTCTTC. V gene TRBV6-1 combines with J gene TRBJ2-1; weak D call: TRBD2 (6 bases). In germline, CDR1 is MNHNS, CDR2 SASEGT. The CDR3 contains 14 residues.